Below are 31 T cell receptor beta chains sequenced from a single sample in a study of PD-1 blockade in classical Hodgkin lymphoma. Sample time point: cycle 4 day 1 (C4D1), after around six weeks of nivolumab. Exposure to brentuximab vedotin varied, and each patient had relapsed following autologous stem cell transplantation. Clones were sequenced by immunoSEQ multiplex PCR, and TCRdb holds only the in-frame ones, with some missing. Of 20,000 to 25,000 clones detected, about 68% appear once; the ten largest clones hold 15% to 20%. Sequencing used peripheral blood mononuclear cells (PBMCs), obtained before the fourth cycle of nivolumab. Receptor source: a human donor with classical Hodgkin lymphoma.

This clone was detected once. The J gene is TRBJ2-1, the V gene TRBV5-1; the match to TRBD2 covers 12 bases. The germline V gene has CDR1 SGHRS and CDR2 YFSETQ. Trimming cost V 4 bases and J 8 bases; bases outside gene matches: 7. The length of the CDR3 is 15 residues. This CDR3 reads CASSAGTSGHHEQFF. The CDR3 region has the DNA TGCGCCAGCAGCGCCGGGACTAGCGGGCACCATGAGCAGTTCTTC. Combining the CDR3 with reference TRBV5-1 and TRBJ2-1 gives the whole variable domain KAGVTQTPRYLIKTRGQQVTLSCSPISGHRSVSWYQQTPGQGLQFLFEYFSETQRNKGNFPGRFSGRQFSNSRSEMNVSTLELGDSALYLCASSAGTSGHHEQFFGPGTRLTVL.

The chain has TRBV6-1 and TRBJ2-7; 11 positions match TRBD2. The CDR3 contains 16 residues. CDR1 and CDR2 from the germline V gene are MNHNS and SASEGT. J lost 0 bases, V lost 4 bases, and 5 bases had no gene match. This CDR3 is CASSAGTSGNSYEQYF. CDR3 DNA sequence: TGTGCCAGCAGTGCCGGGACTAGCGGTAACTCCTACGAGCAGTACTTC.

The CDR3 spells CASSIIDRDTGELFF. The CDR3 coding sequence is TGTGCCAGTAGTATAATCGACAGAGACACCGGGGAGCTGTTTTTT. V is TRBV19 and J is TRBJ2-2, with a tentative D call TRBD1 (5 bases). CDR3 size: 15 residues. The germline CDR1 and CDR2 sequences are LNHDA and SQIVND (reference sequence). V was cut by 2 bases and J by 3 bases, with 10 bases left in between.

The chain carries TRBV4-1 and TRBJ2-3, with 16 bases lining up with TRBD2. CDR3 size: 16 residues. The V segment lost 2 bases and the J segment 6 bases; nucleotides outside the gene matches: 2. Germline CDR1 is MGHRA and CDR2 is YSYEKL. Written as DNA, the CDR3 is TGCGCCAGCAGCCAACAGGGACTAGCGGGAGGGGATACGCAGTATTTT. Its protein is CASSQQGLAGGDTQYF.

The chain couples TRBV7-8 to TRBJ1-2; a weak D match, TRBD1 (5 bases). Trimming left V 5 bases short and J 0 bases short, with 16 bases between. CDR3 size: 16 residues. Per the germline V gene, CDR1 is SGHVS and CDR2 is FQNEAQ. As DNA, the CDR3 is TGTGCCAGCAGCAAAAGGGGCAAGGTCTCTAACTATGGCTACACCTTC. Amino acid sequence: CASSKRGKVSNYGYTF.

A note on this clone: Other DNA sequences from this sample encode an identical CDR3 as well. The chain couples TRBV27 to TRBJ1-5; 7 nucleotides agree with TRBD1. Germline V gene data show CDR1 as MNHEY and CDR2 as SMNVEV (reference sequence). Unmatched junction bases numbered 2, after V lost 2 bases and J lost 1 base. The CDR3 length is 15 residues. CDR3 residues: CASSLTGASNQPQHF. The CDR3 nucleotides read TGTGCCAGCAGTTTAACAGGGGCGAGCAATCAGCCCCAGCATTTT.

This chain connects TRBV7-8 to TRBJ2-7; D is perhaps TRBD2 (6 bases). This CDR3 contains 13 residues. The V end was cut by 5 bases, the J end by 6 bases, with 14 bases between. The germline V gene encodes CDR1 SGHVS and CDR2 FQNEAQ. The CDR3 spells CASSLETGAEQYF. The CDR3 DNA sequence: TGTGCCAGCAGCCTCGAGACGGGAGCCGAGCAGTACTTC.

This clone was seen a handful of times. The chain employs TRBV6-5 and TRBJ1-1; 11 bases align to TRBD1. The CDR3 has 15 amino acids. From germline, CDR1 is MNHEY and CDR2 SVGAGI. Trimming took 2 bases from V and 11 from J; bases not matched to a gene: 10. Here the CDR3 reads CASSYMGQGGSMAFF. CDR3 sequence (DNA): TGTGCCAGCAGTTACATGGGACAGGGGGGATCGATGGCTTTCTTT.

The chain uses TRBV19 and TRBJ1-4; D is possibly TRBD1 (5 bases). V dropped 4 bases and J dropped 7 bases, with 16 bases sitting between them. The CDR3 is made up of 15 amino acids. Per germline, CDR1 LNHDA and CDR2 SQIVND (reference sequence). The CDR3 DNA is TGTGCCAGTAGTAACTCCGGGACCGCGTTTGAAAAACTGTTTTTT. Amino acid sequence: CASSNSGTAFEKLFF.

This chain connects TRBV5-1 to TRBJ2-1, with a possible D match to TRBD1 (6 bases). Germline V CDR1 and CDR2: SGHRS, YFSETQ. The CDR3 is 14 residues long. The ends were cut back, 0 bases at V and 10 bases at J, with 14 bases in the middle. The CDR3 region is CASSLVTQGREQFF. The CDR3 DNA reads TGCGCCAGCAGCTTGGTCACACAGGGCAGGGAGCAGTTCTTC. The complete variable domain, with remaining parts taken from reference TRBV5-1 and TRBJ2-1, reads KAGVTQTPRYLIKTRGQQVTLSCSPISGHRSVSWYQQTPGQGLQFLFEYFSETQRNKGNFPGRFSGRQFSNSRSEMNVSTLELGDSALYLCASSLVTQGREQFFGPGTRLTVL.

The V gene is TRBV6-1, the J gene TRBJ2-7, with TRBD1 as a possible D gene (6 bases). Trimming took off 6 bases at V and 6 bases at J, with 18 bases between the two ends. Germline assignment: CDR1 MNHNS and CDR2 SASEGT. The CDR3 has 14 residues. CDR3 sequence reads: CASRIPGTPLEQYF. CDR3 DNA: TGTGCCAGCAGGATCCCCGGGACACCTCTCGAGCAGTACTTC.

J is TRBJ2-6 and V is TRBV19, with D unresolved. There are 15 residues in the CDR3. V was pared by 7 bases and J by 2 bases, with 12 bases between. Germline CDR1 LNHDA, CDR2 SQIVND (reference sequence). Written as DNA, the CDR3 is TGTGCCAGTACCGTACAGAGCCCTGGGGCCAACGTCCTGACTTTC. This translates into CASTVQSPGANVLTF.

This clone has just one count. The chain employs TRBV12-5 and TRBJ1-1; 7 bases align to TRBD1. This CDR3 has 19 residues. Germline V gives CDR1 LGHNT, CDR2 FRNRAP. The V and J ends lost 5 bases and 3 bases, in that order; junction bases with no gene match: 21. The CDR3: CASGTGRQGLRYRDTEAFF. The DNA for the CDR3 is TGTGCTAGTGGTACTGGGCGACAGGGCCTAAGATATCGGGACACTGAAGCTTTCTTT.

The V call is TRBV5-6, the J call TRBJ2-1, with 8 bases lining up with TRBD1. Looked up from germline, CDR1 is SGHDT and CDR2 is YYEEEE. Trimming took 4 bases from V and 9 from J; bases not matched to a gene: 18. The CDR3 totals 17 residues. The CDR3 spells CASSRHTWTGSLREQFF. For the CDR3, the DNA is TGTGCCAGCAGCAGACATACTTGGACAGGGAGTCTTCGTGAGCAGTTCTTC.

This clone was detected once. The gene calls are TRBV27 and TRBJ1-2; unclear D gene. The CDR3 totals 13 residues. Germline V gene lookup returns CDR1 MNHEY and CDR2 SMNVEV (reference sequence). V was cut by 3 bases and J by 2 bases, with 7 bases left in between. Here the CDR3 DNA reads TGTGCCAGCAGTTTCCGCCAGAACTATGGCTACACCTTC. Translated: CASSFRQNYGYTF.

This clone was seen a single time. The V and J genes are TRBV6-4 and TRBJ2-1; D is possibly TRBD2 (6 bases). Germline-derived CDR1 and CDR2 are MRHNA and SNTAGT. The CDR3 totals 15 residues. V was pared by 6 bases and J by 2 bases, with 14 bases between. Written as DNA, the CDR3 is TGTGCCAGCAGCCCCCGGGACTCAACCTACAATGAGCAGTTCTTC. It specifies CASSPRDSTYNEQFF.

The chain is built from TRBV6-5 and TRBJ1-1, with no clear D. The germline V gene encodes CDR1 MNHEY and CDR2 SVGAGI. The CDR3 has 15 amino acids. Trimming pared 0 bases from V and 1 base from J, leaving 9 bases between. The CDR3: CASSYSSAANTEAFF. The CDR3, as DNA: TGTGCCAGCAGTTACTCGAGTGCAGCGAACACTGAAGCTTTCTTT.

This chain joins TRBV11-2 and TRBJ2-7, with 8 nucleotides matching TRBD1. The CDR3 has 15 amino acids. Trimming took 1 base from V and 4 from J; bases not matched to a gene: 6. Germline CDR1 SGHAT, CDR2 FQNNGV. CDR3: CASSLGSGGAYEQYF. The CDR3 DNA sequence: TGTGCCAGCAGCTTAGGGTCAGGGGGCGCGTACGAGCAGTACTTC. Based on the CDR3 plus reference TRBV11-2 and TRBJ2-7, the full variable domain is EAGVAQSPRYKIIEKRQSVAFWCNPISGHATLYWYQQILGQGPKLLIQFQNNGVVDDSQLPKDRFSAERLKGVDSTLKIQPAKLEDSAVYLCASSLGSGGAYEQYFGPGTRLTVT.

This chain links TRBV6-6 with TRBJ2-1; 11 positions match TRBD2. J lost 5 bases, V lost 7 bases, and 4 bases had no gene match. CDR1 MNHNY and CDR2 SVGAGI come from the germline V gene (reference sequence). CDR3 length: 14 amino acids. CDR3 sequence reads: CASITSGSHNEQFF. The CDR3 nucleotides read TGTGCCAGCATAACTAGCGGGAGTCACAATGAGCAGTTCTTC.

The chain joins TRBV19 to TRBJ2-7; 7 bases fit TRBD1. Germline lookup yields CDR1 LNHDA and CDR2 SQIVND (reference sequence). This CDR3 spans 16 amino acids. The V segment lost 2 bases and the J segment 3 bases; nucleotides outside the gene matches: 10. CDR3 amino acids: CASSIPGTENHYEQYF. The CDR3 bases are TGTGCCAGTAGTATACCTGGGACAGAGAACCACTACGAGCAGTACTTC.

V and J are TRBV18 and TRBJ1-2; perhaps TRBD1 as D (5 bases). CDR1 and CDR2 (germline): KGHSH, LQKENI. CDR3 length: 13 amino acids. Trimming removed 2 bases from V and 5 bases from J, with 9 bases in between. The CDR3 nucleotides read TGTGCCAGCTCACCAGACAGCGATTATGGCTACACCTTC. Translation: CASSPDSDYGYTF.

Only one count was recorded for this clone. The V gene is TRBV5-1, the J gene TRBJ2-2; 16 positions agree with TRBD2. J lost 5 bases, V lost 3 bases, and 7 bases had no gene match. Germline loops: CDR1 SGHRS, CDR2 YFSETQ. There are 18 residues in the CDR3. The CDR3 loop reads CASSSGLAGGPGTGELFF. The CDR3 bases are TGCGCCAGCAGCTCGGGACTAGCGGGAGGGCCGGGTACCGGGGAGCTGTTTTTT.

This clone was counted a single time. The gene calls are TRBV7-2 and TRBJ2-1, with D possibly being TRBD2 (6 bases). Trimming cost V 5 bases and J 6 bases, with 17 bases left between them. The CDR3 covers 15 residues. Germline CDR1 is SGHTA and CDR2 is FQGNSA. The CDR3 region has the DNA TGTGCCAGCAGCCCCGGGGAGGCCAACGGCAATGAGCAGTTCTTC. Translating gives CASSPGEANGNEQFF.

This rearrangement joins TRBV28 to TRBJ2-7; D remains ambiguous. The CDR3 consists of 15 residues. From germline, CDR1 is MDHEN and CDR2 SYDVKM. The V gene lost 3 bases and the J gene lost 0 bases, with 12 bases spanning the gap. In nucleotides, the CDR3 is TGTGCCAGCAGTTTGGTACGGCTAAACTCCTACGAGCAGTACTTC. Protein sequence: CASSLVRLNSYEQYF. The full variable domain, in which reference TRBV28 and TRBJ2-7 provide the parts outside the CDR3, is DVKVTQSSRYLVKRTGEKVFLECVQDMDHENMFWYRQDPGLGLRLIYFSYDVKMKEKGDIPEGYSVSREKKERFSLILESASTNQTSMYLCASSLVRLNSYEQYFGPGTRLTVT.

This clone came up a few times. The gene calls are TRBV13 and TRBJ2-1, with TRBD2 identical over 7 bases. The CDR3 totals 15 residues. V lost 5 bases and J lost 5; bases outside the gene matches: 9. Germline CDR1 and CDR2: PRHDT and FYEKMQ (reference sequence). CDR3 region: CASSDWASGDNEQFF. In DNA form, the CDR3 reads TGTGCCAGCAGCGATTGGGCTAGCGGAGACAATGAGCAGTTCTTC.

The chain is built from TRBV5-1 and TRBJ2-2; the D is unclear. Trimming removed 0 bases at V and 2 bases at J, with 8 bases between. This CDR3 contains 15 residues. The V gene's germline CDR1 is SGHRS and CDR2 YFSETQ. The DNA of the CDR3 is TGCGCCAGCAGCTTGGTAGGAATTAACACCGGGGAGCTGTTTTTT. Translation: CASSLVGINTGELFF.

This chain links TRBV2 with TRBJ1-1; no definite D call. This CDR3 comprises 13 residues. The V end was cut by 8 bases, the J end by 1 base, with 11 bases between. Per the germline V gene, CDR1 is SNHLY and CDR2 is FYNNEI. As DNA, the CDR3 is TGTGCCAGCGCCCCCGCGGGGAACACTGAAGCTTTCTTT. It translates to CASAPAGNTEAFF.

This chain joins TRBV6-1 and TRBJ2-4, with a tentative D call TRBD2 (5 bases). With 3 bases removed from V and 1 base from J, the gap between germline ends came to 7 bases. This CDR3 contains 14 residues. Germline loops: CDR1 MNHNS, CDR2 SASEGT. The CDR3 loop reads CASSDTGAKNIQYF. The DNA of the CDR3 is TGTGCCAGCAGTGACACGGGGGCCAAAAACATTCAGTACTTC.

This clone was seen a few times. The J gene is TRBJ2-7, the V gene TRBV5-6, with 9 bases aligning to TRBD1. Trimming cost V 4 bases and J 0 bases; bases outside gene matches: 8. CDR1 and CDR2 from the germline V gene are SGHDT and YYEEEE. CDR3 length equals 16 residues. Here the CDR3 DNA reads TGTGCCAGCAGCGCCTTCGGGACAGGGCTCTCCTACGAGCAGTACTTC. This encodes CASSAFGTGLSYEQYF.

V usage is TRBV6-5 and J usage is TRBJ2-1; no reliable D call. With 8 bases removed from V and 8 bases from J, the gap between germline ends came to 10 bases. Germline lookup yields CDR1 MNHEY and CDR2 SVGAGI. The CDR3 spans 11 residues. The CDR3 spells CASDQEDEQFF. CDR3 nucleotides: TGTGCCAGCGATCAAGAGGATGAGCAGTTCTTC.

This clone has only a few counts. The rearrangement links TRBV7-9 to TRBJ2-3, with D hard to call. V shed 1 base and J shed 6 bases, with 8 bases lying between them. CDR1 and CDR2 (germline): SEHNR, FQNEAQ (reference sequence). The CDR3 extends over 13 amino acids. Here the CDR3 DNA reads TGTGCCAGCAGCTTAGTTCAGGTGGATACGCAGTATTTT. It codes for CASSLVQVDTQYF.